This T cell receptor (beta chain) emerged from a study of Graves' ophthalmopathy and Graves' hyperthyroidism. RNA transcripts provided the template for amplifying TCR beta CDR3 regions. In the first round, RT-PCR was carried out with HTBI primers, and a multiplex PCR formed the second round. TCRdb analysed the multiplex PCR reads with MiXCR anew, one entry per CDR3 protein. This table has roughly 400,000 distinct CDR3 sequences, approximately 17% appearing once. This clonotype has more than one count but fewer than ten. The source material was peripheral blood. The sequence came from an adult woman with stable Graves' hyperthyroidism.

The CDR3 sequence is CASSPQQGTGAFF. The DNA for the CDR3 is TGTGCCAGCAGCCCCCAACAGGGCACGGGAGCTTTCTTT. This chain uses TRBV11-2 with TRBJ1-1; a weak D match, TRBD1 (6 bases). This CDR3 contains 13 residues. Germline V lookup: CDR1 SGHAT, CDR2 FQNNGV. V was shortened by 5 bases and J by 10 bases, with 17 bases between the two germline ends.